This TCR beta chain comes out of a study of blood T cell repertoires in COVID-19. The wider study: Collection of acute and convalescent COVID-19 samples took place in the United States, Italy and Spain. PBMCs, B-cell-depleted T cells, or T cells were the source of the cDNA or gDNA that made up the material.

Original processing notes: Cell counts per sample came from amplifying reference gene primers. Measured with immunoSEQ multiplex PCR; TCRdb has only the in-frame clones, and not every one. D and trimming were read from the DNA, whereas the V and J calls and clone size are those reported in that table. The data show roughly 100,000 clones, around 86% seen once. The CDR3 length is 16 residues. Germline values: CDR1 SGDLS, CDR2 YYNGEE. Trimming took 0 bases from V and 3 from J, leaving 15 bases between them. The sequence was obtained from a man aged 50-60 years with acute or convalescent COVID-19. The V gene is TRBV9, the J gene TRBJ1-1; D is possibly TRBD1 (5 bases). The sample was peripheral blood. The CDR3 loop is CASSVGLQGVYTEAFF. CDR3 DNA sequence: TGTGCCAGCAGCGTAGGCCTTCAGGGCGTTTACACTGAAGCTTTCTTT.